The sequence of this T cell receptor delta chain was determined in a study of gamma-delta chains in newborns, infants, children. TCRdb made new clone calls on the reads using CATT. The sample contains about 4,900 delta-chain clones, roughly 2.6% of which appear only once. V lost 3 bases, J lost 4 bases, and 9 bases stayed unmatched. The length of the CDR3 is 17 residues. The germline V gene has CDR1 TSWWSYY and CDR2 QGS. The TCR originated in a child who was a newborn, infant or young child, either healthy, febrile or measles-vaccinated (not recorded which). This chain connects TRDV1 to TRDJ1, with 12 bases aligning to TRDD3. Sequencing was done on a sample of blood. The CDR3 protein is CALGDEHWGIHYDKLIF. CDR3 sequence (DNA): TGTGCTCTTGGGGATGAGCACTGGGGGATACACTACGATAAACTCATCTTT.